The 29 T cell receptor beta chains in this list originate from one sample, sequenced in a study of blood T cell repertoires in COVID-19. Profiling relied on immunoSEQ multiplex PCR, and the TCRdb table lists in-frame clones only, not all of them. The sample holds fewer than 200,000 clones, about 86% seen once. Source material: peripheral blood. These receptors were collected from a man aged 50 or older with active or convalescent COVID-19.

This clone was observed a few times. This CDR3 reads CAWSKATYNQPQHF. For the CDR3, the DNA is TGTGCCTGGAGTAAAGCGACCTACAATCAGCCCCAGCATTTT. The rearrangement uses TRBV30 and TRBJ1-5; the D is unclear. The CDR3 is 14 amino acids. V lost 2 bases to trimming and J lost 3 bases, with 11 bases between them. Germline V CDR1 and CDR2: GTSNPN, SVGIG (reference sequence). The full variable domain, with the rest looked up from reference TRBV30 and TRBJ1-5, is SQTIHQWPATLVQPVGSPLSLECTVEGTSNPNLYWYRQAAGRGLQLLFYSVGIGQISSEVPQNLSASRPQDRQFILSSKKLLLSDSGFYLCAWSKATYNQPQHFGDGTRLSIL.

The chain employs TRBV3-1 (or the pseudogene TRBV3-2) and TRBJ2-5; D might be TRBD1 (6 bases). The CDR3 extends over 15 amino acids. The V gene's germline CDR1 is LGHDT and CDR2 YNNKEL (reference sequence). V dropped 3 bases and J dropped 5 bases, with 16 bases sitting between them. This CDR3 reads CASSHPQGGSETQYF. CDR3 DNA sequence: TGTGCCAGCAGCCACCCCCAAGGGGGTAGTGAGACCCAGTACTTC.

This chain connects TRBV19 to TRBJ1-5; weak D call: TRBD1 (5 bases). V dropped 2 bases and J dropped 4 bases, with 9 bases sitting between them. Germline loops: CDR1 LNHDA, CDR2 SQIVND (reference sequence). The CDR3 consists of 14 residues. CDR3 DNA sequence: TGTGCCAGTAGTATATGGGGGGAAAATCAGCCCCAGCATTTT. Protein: CASSIWGENQPQHF.

CDR3 protein: CSASKTGIPYEQYF. The CDR3 DNA follows: TGCAGTGCGAGTAAAACAGGGATCCCCTACGAGCAGTACTTC. The J gene is TRBJ2-7, the V gene TRBV20-1, with D perhaps TRBD1 (6 bases). The CDR3 contains 14 residues. The V gene's germline CDR1 is DFQATT and CDR2 SNEGSKA (reference sequence). The V gene lost 6 bases and the J gene lost 2 bases, with 17 bases spanning the gap.

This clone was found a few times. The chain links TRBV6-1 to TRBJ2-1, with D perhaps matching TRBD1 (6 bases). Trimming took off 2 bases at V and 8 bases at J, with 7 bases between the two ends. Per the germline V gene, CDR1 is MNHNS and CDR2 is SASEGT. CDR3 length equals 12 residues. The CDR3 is CASSERGYEQFF. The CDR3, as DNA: TGTGCCAGCAGTGAAAGGGGGTATGAGCAGTTCTTC.

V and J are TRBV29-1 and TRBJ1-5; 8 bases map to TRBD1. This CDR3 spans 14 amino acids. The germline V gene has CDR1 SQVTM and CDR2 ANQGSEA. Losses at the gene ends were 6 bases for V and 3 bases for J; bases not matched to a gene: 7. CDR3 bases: TGCAGCGTCACCGGGACAGGCAACAATCAGCCCCAGCATTTT. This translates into CSVTGTGNNQPQHF. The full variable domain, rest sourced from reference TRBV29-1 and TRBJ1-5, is SAVISQKPSRDICQRGTSLTIQCQVDSQVTMMFWYRQQPGQSLTLIATANQGSEATYESGFVIDKFPISRPNLTFSTLTVSNMSPEDSSIYLCSVTGTGNNQPQHFGDGTRLSIL.

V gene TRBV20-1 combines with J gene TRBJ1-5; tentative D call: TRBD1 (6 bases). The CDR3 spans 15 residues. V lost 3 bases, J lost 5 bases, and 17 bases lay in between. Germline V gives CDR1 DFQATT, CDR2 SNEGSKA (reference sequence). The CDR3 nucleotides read TGCAGTGCTAGTCAAACAGGGAAGGGGGATCAGCCCCAGCATTTT. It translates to CSASQTGKGDQPQHF.

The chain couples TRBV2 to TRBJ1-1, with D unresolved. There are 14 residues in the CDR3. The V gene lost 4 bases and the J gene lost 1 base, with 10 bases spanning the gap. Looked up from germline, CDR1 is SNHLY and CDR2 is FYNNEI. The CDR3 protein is CASSVGLRNTEAFF. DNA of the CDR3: TGTGCCAGCAGTGTTGGTCTAAGGAACACTGAAGCTTTCTTT.

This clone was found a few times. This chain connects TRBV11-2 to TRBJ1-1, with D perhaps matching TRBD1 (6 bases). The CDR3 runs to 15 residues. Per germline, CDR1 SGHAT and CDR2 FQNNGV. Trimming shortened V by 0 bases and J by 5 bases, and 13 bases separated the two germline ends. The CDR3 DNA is TGTGCCAGCAGCTTAGAAGGGGGAGTAGGGACTGAAGCTTTCTTT. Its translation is CASSLEGGVGTEAFF.

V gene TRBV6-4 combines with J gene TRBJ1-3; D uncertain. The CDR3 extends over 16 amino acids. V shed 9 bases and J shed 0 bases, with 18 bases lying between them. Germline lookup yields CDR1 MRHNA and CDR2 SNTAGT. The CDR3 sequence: CARNIQREYSGNTIYF. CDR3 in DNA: TGTGCCAGGAATATTCAGAGGGAATACTCTGGAAACACCATATATTTT.

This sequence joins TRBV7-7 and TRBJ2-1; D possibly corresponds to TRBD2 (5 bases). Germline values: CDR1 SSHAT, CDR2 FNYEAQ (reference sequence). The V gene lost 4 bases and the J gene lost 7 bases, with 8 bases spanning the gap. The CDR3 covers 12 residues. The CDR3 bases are TGTGCCAGCAGCTCACCGGGGAATGAGCAGTTCTTC. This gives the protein CASSSPGNEQFF.

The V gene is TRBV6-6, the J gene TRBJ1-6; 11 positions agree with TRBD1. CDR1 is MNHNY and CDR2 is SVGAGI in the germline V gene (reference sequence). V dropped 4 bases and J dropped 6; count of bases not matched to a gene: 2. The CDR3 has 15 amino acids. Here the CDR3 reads CASSWGQGVNSPLHF. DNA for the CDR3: TGTGCCAGCAGTTGGGGACAGGGGGTTAATTCACCCCTCCACTTT.

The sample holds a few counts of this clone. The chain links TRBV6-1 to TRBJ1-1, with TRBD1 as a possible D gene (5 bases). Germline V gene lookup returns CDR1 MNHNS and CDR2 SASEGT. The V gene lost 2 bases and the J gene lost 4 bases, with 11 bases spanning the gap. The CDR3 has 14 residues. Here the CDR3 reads CASSEFGGSTEAFF. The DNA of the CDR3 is TGTGCCAGCAGTGAATTTGGGGGGTCCACTGAAGCTTTCTTT.

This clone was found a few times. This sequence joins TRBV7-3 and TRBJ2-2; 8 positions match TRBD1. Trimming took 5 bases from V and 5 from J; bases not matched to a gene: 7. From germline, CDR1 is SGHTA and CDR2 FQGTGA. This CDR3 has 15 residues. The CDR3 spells CASSPRTGNTGELFF. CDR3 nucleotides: TGTGCCAGCAGCCCGCGGACAGGGAATACCGGGGAGCTGTTTTTT.

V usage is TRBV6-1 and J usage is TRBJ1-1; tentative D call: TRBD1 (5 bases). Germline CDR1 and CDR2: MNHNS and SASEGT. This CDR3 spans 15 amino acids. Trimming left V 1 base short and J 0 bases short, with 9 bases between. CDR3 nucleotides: TGTGCCAGCAGTGAAGTGGCAGGGATGAACACTGAAGCTTTCTTT. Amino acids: CASSEVAGMNTEAFF.

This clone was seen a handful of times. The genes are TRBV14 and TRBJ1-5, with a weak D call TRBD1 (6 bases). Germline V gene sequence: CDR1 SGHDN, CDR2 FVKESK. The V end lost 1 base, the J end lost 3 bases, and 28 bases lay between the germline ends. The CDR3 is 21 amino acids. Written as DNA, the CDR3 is TGTGCCAGCAGCCAAGCGCCGACCGGGGAGATCAGGGGTCGAGACAATCAGCCCCAGCATTTT. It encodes CASSQAPTGEIRGRDNQPQHF.

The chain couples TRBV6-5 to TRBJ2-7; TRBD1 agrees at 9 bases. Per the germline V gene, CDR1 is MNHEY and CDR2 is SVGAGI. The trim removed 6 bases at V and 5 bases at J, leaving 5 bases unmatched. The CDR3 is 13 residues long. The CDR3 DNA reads TGTGCCAGCAGCGAGGGACAGGGAGACGAGCAGTACTTC. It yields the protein CASSEGQGDEQYF.

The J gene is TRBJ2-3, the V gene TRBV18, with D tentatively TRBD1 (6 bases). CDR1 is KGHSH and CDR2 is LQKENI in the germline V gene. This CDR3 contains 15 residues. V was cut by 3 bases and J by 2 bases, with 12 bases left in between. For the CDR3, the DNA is TGTGCCAGCTCACCGTATGGACAGACCACAGATACGCAGTATTTT. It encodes CASSPYGQTTDTQYF.

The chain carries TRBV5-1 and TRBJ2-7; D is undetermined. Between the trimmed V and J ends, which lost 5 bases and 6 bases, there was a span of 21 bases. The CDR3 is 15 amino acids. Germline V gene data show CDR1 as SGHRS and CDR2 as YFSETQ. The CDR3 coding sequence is TGCGCCAGCAGTTCAGACGGAGCCCGATTGCGCGAGCAGTACTTC. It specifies CASSSDGARLREQYF. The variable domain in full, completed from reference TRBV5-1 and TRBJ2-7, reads KAGVTQTPRYLIKTRGQQVTLSCSPISGHRSVSWYQQTPGQGLQFLFEYFSETQRNKGNFPGRFSGRQFSNSRSEMNVSTLELGDSALYLCASSSDGARLREQYFGPGTRLTVT.

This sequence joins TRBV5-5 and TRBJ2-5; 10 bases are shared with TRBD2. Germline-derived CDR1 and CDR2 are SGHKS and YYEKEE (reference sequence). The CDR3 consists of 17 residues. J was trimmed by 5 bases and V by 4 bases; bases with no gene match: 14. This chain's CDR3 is CASSPLGASGSRETQYF. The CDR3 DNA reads TGTGCCAGCAGCCCACTGGGGGCTAGCGGGAGTAGGGAGACCCAGTACTTC.

CDR3 DNA sequence: TGTGCCAGCAGCACCGGACTAGCGGGAGACAATGAGCAGTTCTTC. It is translated as CASSTGLAGDNEQFF. This chain joins TRBV13 and TRBJ2-1, with 13 bases matching TRBD2. V was clipped by 5 bases and J by 5 bases; unmatched bases: 3. The CDR3 is 15 residues long. Germline CDR1 and CDR2: PRHDT and FYEKMQ (reference sequence).

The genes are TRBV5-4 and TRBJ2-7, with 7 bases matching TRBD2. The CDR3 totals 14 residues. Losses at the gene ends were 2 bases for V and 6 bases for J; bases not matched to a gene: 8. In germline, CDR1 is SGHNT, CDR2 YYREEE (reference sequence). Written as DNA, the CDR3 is TGTGCCAGCAGCTTCGGAACTAGCGTAACCGAGCAGTACTTC. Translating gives CASSFGTSVTEQYF.

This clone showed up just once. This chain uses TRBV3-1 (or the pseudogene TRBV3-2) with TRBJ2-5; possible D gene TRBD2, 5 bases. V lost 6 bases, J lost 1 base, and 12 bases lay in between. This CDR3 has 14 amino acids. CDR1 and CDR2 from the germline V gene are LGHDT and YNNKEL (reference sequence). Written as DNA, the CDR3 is TGTGCCAGCAGTAGGACTTCGGGCCAAGAGACCCAGTACTTC. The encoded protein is CASSRTSGQETQYF.

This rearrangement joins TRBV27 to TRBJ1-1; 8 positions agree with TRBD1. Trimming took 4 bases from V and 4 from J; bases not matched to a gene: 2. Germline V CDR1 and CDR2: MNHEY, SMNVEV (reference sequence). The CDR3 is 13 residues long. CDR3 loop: CASSSTGGTEAFF. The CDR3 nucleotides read TGTGCCAGCAGTTCCACAGGGGGCACTGAAGCTTTCTTT.

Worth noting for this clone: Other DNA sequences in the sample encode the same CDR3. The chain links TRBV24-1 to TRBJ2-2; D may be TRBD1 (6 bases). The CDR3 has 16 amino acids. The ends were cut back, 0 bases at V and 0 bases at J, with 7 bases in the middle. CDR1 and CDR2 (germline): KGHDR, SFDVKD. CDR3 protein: CATSDLKGANTGELFF. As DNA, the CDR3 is TGTGCCACCAGTGATTTGAAGGGGGCGAACACCGGGGAGCTGTTTTTT.

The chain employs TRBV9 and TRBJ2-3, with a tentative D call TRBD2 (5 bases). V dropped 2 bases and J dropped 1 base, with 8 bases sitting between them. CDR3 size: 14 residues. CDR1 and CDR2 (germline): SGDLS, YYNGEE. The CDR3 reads CASSVGVGTDTQYF. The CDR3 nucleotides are TGTGCCAGCAGCGTCGGGGTTGGCACAGATACGCAGTATTTT.

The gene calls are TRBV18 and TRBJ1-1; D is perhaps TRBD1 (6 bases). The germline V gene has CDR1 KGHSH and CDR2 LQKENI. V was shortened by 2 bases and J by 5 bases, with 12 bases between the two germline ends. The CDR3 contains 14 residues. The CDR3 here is CASSPAGVETEAFF. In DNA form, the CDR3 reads TGTGCCAGCTCACCAGCAGGGGTAGAGACTGAAGCTTTCTTT. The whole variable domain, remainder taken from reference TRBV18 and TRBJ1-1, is NAGVMQNPRHLVRRRGQEARLRCSPMKGHSHVYWYRQLPEEGLKFMVYLQKENIIDESGMPKERFSAEFPKEGPSILRIQQVVRGDSAAYFCASSPAGVETEAFFGQGTRLTVV.

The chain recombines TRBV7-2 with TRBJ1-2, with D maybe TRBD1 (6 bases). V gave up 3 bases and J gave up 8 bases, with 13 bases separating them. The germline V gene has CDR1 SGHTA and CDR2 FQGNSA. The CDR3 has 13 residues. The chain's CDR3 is CASSFGGAPGYTF. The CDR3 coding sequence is TGTGCCAGCAGCTTTGGGGGGGCGCCCGGCTACACCTTC.

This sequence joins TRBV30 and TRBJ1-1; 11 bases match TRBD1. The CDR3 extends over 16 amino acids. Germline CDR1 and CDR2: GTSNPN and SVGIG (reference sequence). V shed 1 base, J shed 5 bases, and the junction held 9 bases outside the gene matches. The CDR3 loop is CAWSARGTGGGTEAFF. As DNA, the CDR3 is TGTGCCTGGAGTGCTCGGGGGACAGGGGGAGGTACTGAAGCTTTCTTT.